These T cell receptor beta chains were read from a single sample in a study of cytomegalovirus exposure and HLA in healthy donors. TCRdb's table, derived via immunoSEQ multiplex PCR, lists solely in-frame clones and lacks some. The data show roughly 160,000 clones, over 75% seen once. Sequencing was performed on PBMCs. Receptors were obtained from a woman between 45 and 65 years old in good health and CMV-seropositive. Both conserved end residues are part of each CDR3. The order of the fields is J gene, clone size, D gene, V gene, CDR3 protein, CDR3 DNA. The D gene is left open where the match is weak. Clone size is not always given. Where it is, it says once, few, many or a class for expanded clones.

j_call: TRBJ2-1; clone_size: NA; d_call: NA; v_call: TRBV9; cdr3_aa: CASSVGGGQRGQFF; cdr3_nt: TGTGCCAGCAGCGTAGGGGGGGGGCAACGAGGGCAGTTCTTC
j_call: TRBJ1-2; clone_size: NA; d_call: NA; v_call: TRBV28; cdr3_aa: CASSSTVYGYTF; cdr3_nt: TGTGCCAGCAGTTCCACGGTATATGGCTACACCTTC
j_call: TRBJ2-7; clone_size: few; d_call: TRBD1; v_call: TRBV6-6; cdr3_aa: CASSWDSPGFYEQYF; cdr3_nt: TGTGCCAGCAGCTGGGACAGTCCAGGGTTTTACGAGCAGTACTTC
j_call: TRBJ2-3; clone_size: NA; d_call: TRBD2; v_call: TRBV2; cdr3_aa: CASSVSGGTTDTQYF; cdr3_nt: TGTGCCAGCAGTGTTAGCGGGGGGACGACAGATACGCAGTATTTT
j_call: TRBJ2-7; clone_size: NA; d_call: TRBD1; v_call: TRBV15; cdr3_aa: CATSRHGQAYEQYF; cdr3_nt: TGTGCCACCAGCAGACACGGACAGGCCTACGAGCAGTACTTC
j_call: TRBJ2-1; clone_size: NA; d_call: NA; v_call: TRBV7-6; cdr3_aa: CASSSRTLSSYNEQFF; cdr3_nt: TGTGCCAGCAGTTCCCGGACTCTCAGCTCCTACAATGAGCAGTTCTTC
j_call: TRBJ2-3; clone_size: NA; d_call: TRBD2; v_call: TRBV4-3; cdr3_aa: CASSQVGLAGGDTQYF; cdr3_nt: TGCGCCAGCAGCCAAGTGGGTCTAGCGGGAGGCGATACGCAGTATTTT
j_call: TRBJ2-7; clone_size: NA; d_call: TRBD1; v_call: TRBV5-1; cdr3_aa: CASSWSGTGQYSYEQYF; cdr3_nt: TGCGCCAGCAGCTGGTCCGGGACAGGGCAATACTCCTACGAGCAGTACTTC
j_call: TRBJ2-2; clone_size: NA; d_call: TRBD2; v_call: TRBV5-6; cdr3_aa: CASSTLAGRAGELFF; cdr3_nt: TGTGCCAGCAGCACGCTAGCGGGGCGGGCCGGGGAGCTGTTTTTT
j_call: TRBJ2-7; clone_size: few; d_call: TRBD1; v_call: TRBV28; cdr3_aa: CASVSGPDRGYTYEQYF; cdr3_nt: TGTGCCAGTGTCTCCGGGCCGGACAGGGGTTATACCTACGAGCAGTACTTC
j_call: TRBJ1-2; clone_size: NA; d_call: TRBD1; v_call: TRBV7-9; cdr3_aa: CSSSPRDSHSINYGYTF; cdr3_nt: TGTTCCAGCAGCCCCCGGGACAGCCATTCGATAAACTATGGCTACACCTTC
j_call: TRBJ2-7; clone_size: NA; d_call: TRBD1; v_call: TRBV7-7; cdr3_aa: CASSFDRGNEQYF; cdr3_nt: TGTGCTAGCAGCTTCGACAGGGGCAACGAGCAGTACTTC
j_call: TRBJ2-1; clone_size: NA; d_call: TRBD2; v_call: TRBV14; cdr3_aa: CASSQGRQREINEQFF; cdr3_nt: TGTGCCAGCAGCCAAGGGAGACAGCGGGAGATCAATGAGCAGTTCTTC
j_call: TRBJ1-5; clone_size: NA; d_call: NA; v_call: TRBV28; cdr3_aa: CASRLSPNQPQHF; cdr3_nt: TGTGCCAGCAGATTGAGTCCCAATCAGCCCCAGCATTTT
j_call: TRBJ2-5; clone_size: NA; d_call: NA; v_call: TRBV10-3; cdr3_aa: CATGGAGPQETQYF; cdr3_nt: TGTGCCACGGGGGGCGCCGGGCCGCAAGAGACCCAGTACTTC
j_call: TRBJ1-5; clone_size: NA; d_call: TRBD1; v_call: TRBV28; cdr3_aa: CASSQNPGTGVFYGNQPQHF; cdr3_nt: TGTGCCAGCAGCCAAAATCCCGGGACAGGGGTCTTTTATGGCAATCAGCCCCAGCATTTT
j_call: TRBJ2-5; clone_size: few; d_call: TRBD2; v_call: TRBV4-2; cdr3_aa: CASSQEVGRKETQYF; cdr3_nt: TGTGCCAGCAGCCAAGAAGTCGGGAGGAAAGAGACCCAGTACTTC
j_call: TRBJ2-7; clone_size: NA; d_call: TRBD1; v_call: TRBV13; cdr3_aa: CASSSGTGPMEQYF; cdr3_nt: TGTGCCAGCAGTTCCGGGACAGGTCCGATGGAGCAGTACTTC
j_call: TRBJ2-7; clone_size: NA; d_call: NA; v_call: TRBV7-2; cdr3_aa: CASSPRTGQGYEQYF; cdr3_nt: TGTGCCAGCAGCCCACGAACTGGACAAGGCTACGAGCAGTACTTC
j_call: TRBJ1-4; clone_size: few; d_call: TRBD1; v_call: TRBV18; cdr3_aa: CASSPNRQGTGATNEKLFF; cdr3_nt: TGTGCCAGCTCACCAAATAGACAGGGAACGGGAGCAACTAATGAAAAACTGTTTTTT
j_call: TRBJ2-1; clone_size: NA; d_call: NA; v_call: TRBV9; cdr3_aa: CASSVEGASYNEQFF; cdr3_nt: TGTGCCAGCAGCGTAGAAGGGGCTTCCTACAATGAGCAGTTCTTC
j_call: TRBJ2-7; clone_size: NA; d_call: TRBD2; v_call: TRBV27; cdr3_aa: CASSPLTTSAVYEQYF; cdr3_nt: TGTGCCAGCAGTCCTCTAACGACTAGCGCGGTTTACGAGCAGTACTTC
j_call: TRBJ1-3; clone_size: NA; d_call: TRBD1; v_call: TRBV18; cdr3_aa: CASSPPDRAAGNTIYF; cdr3_nt: TGTGCCAGCTCACCACCTGACAGGGCAGCCGGAAACACCATATATTTT
j_call: TRBJ2-1; clone_size: NA; d_call: NA; v_call: TRBV7-9; cdr3_aa: CASTPRGRGSSYNEQFF; cdr3_nt: TGTGCCAGCACCCCCAGAGGACGGGGGAGCTCCTACAATGAGCAGTTCTTC
j_call: TRBJ2-3; clone_size: NA; d_call: NA; v_call: TRBV7-2; cdr3_aa: CASSLGVTSRGDTQYF; cdr3_nt: TGTGCCAGCAGCCTTGGGGTTACCTCTCGGGGAGATACGCAGTATTTT
j_call: TRBJ1-2; clone_size: few; d_call: NA; v_call: TRBV28; cdr3_aa: CASSQDFTNYGYTF; cdr3_nt: TGTGCCAGCAGTCAGGACTTCACTAACTATGGCTACACCTTC
j_call: TRBJ2-2; clone_size: few; d_call: TRBD2; v_call: TRBV10-3; cdr3_aa: CAISELWGGNTGELFF; cdr3_nt: TGTGCCATCAGTGAACTCTGGGGGGGGAATACCGGGGAGCTGTTTTTT
j_call: TRBJ2-7; clone_size: NA; d_call: NA; v_call: TRBV4-3; cdr3_aa: CASSQDSGFSEQYF; cdr3_nt: TGCGCCAGCAGCCAAGACTCCGGGTTCAGCGAGCAGTACTTC
j_call: TRBJ1-4; clone_size: once; d_call: NA; v_call: TRBV23-1; cdr3_aa: CASSQSARQRNEKLFF; cdr3_nt: TGCGCCAGCAGTCAATCCGCTAGACAGAGGAATGAAAAACTGTTTTTT
j_call: TRBJ2-5; clone_size: NA; d_call: NA; v_call: TRBV19; cdr3_aa: CASSAGVTQYF; cdr3_nt: TGTGCCAGTAGTGCCGGTGTGACCCAGTACTTC
j_call: TRBJ1-2; clone_size: NA; d_call: NA; v_call: TRBV20-1; cdr3_aa: CSVSLSGGYTF; cdr3_nt: TGCAGTGTATCTTTGAGTGGTGGCTACACCTTC
j_call: TRBJ2-7; clone_size: NA; d_call: NA; v_call: TRBV11-2; cdr3_aa: CASSLGEPYEQYF; cdr3_nt: TGTGCCAGCAGCTTAGGCGAACCCTACGAGCAGTACTTC
j_call: TRBJ2-3; clone_size: NA; d_call: TRBD2; v_call: TRBV28; cdr3_aa: CASRTGGLAGDLDTQYF; cdr3_nt: TGTGCCAGCAGGACCGGGGGACTAGCGGGAGACCTAGATACGCAGTATTTT
j_call: TRBJ2-1; clone_size: NA; d_call: TRBD2; v_call: TRBV6-5; cdr3_aa: CASSLSSGAAYNEQFF; cdr3_nt: TGTGCCAGCAGTTTATCTAGCGGAGCCGCCTACAATGAGCAGTTCTTC
j_call: TRBJ2-7; clone_size: NA; d_call: TRBD1; v_call: TRBV6-1; cdr3_aa: CASSDPRTGRTVEQYF; cdr3_nt: TGTGCCAGCAGTGACCCCCGGACAGGACGCACCGTCGAGCAGTACTTC
j_call: TRBJ2-5; clone_size: NA; d_call: TRBD2; v_call: TRBV6-5; cdr3_aa: CASSGTSGGQETQYF; cdr3_nt: TGTGCCAGCAGTGGGACTAGCGGGGGCCAAGAGACCCAGTACTTC
j_call: TRBJ1-2; clone_size: NA; d_call: NA; v_call: TRBV15; cdr3_aa: CATSRDLAVSGLYGYTF; cdr3_nt: TGTGCCACCAGCAGAGATCTGGCGGTGAGTGGCCTCTATGGCTACACCTTC
j_call: TRBJ2-1; clone_size: NA; d_call: NA; v_call: TRBV19; cdr3_aa: CASSSQQVGPRFF; cdr3_nt: TGTGCCAGTAGTTCACAGCAGGTGGGTCCCAGGTTCTTC
j_call: TRBJ1-4; clone_size: NA; d_call: NA; v_call: TRBV29-1; cdr3_aa: CSVEGSQDNEKLFF; cdr3_nt: TGCAGCGTTGAAGGATCACAAGATAATGAAAAACTGTTTTTT
j_call: TRBJ2-2; clone_size: few; d_call: TRBD2; v_call: TRBV19; cdr3_aa: CASSIEGLAGGFAGELFF; cdr3_nt: TGTGCCAGTAGTATAGAAGGTCTAGCGGGAGGATTCGCCGGGGAGCTGTTTTTT
j_call: TRBJ1-2; clone_size: NA; d_call: NA; v_call: TRBV5-5; cdr3_aa: CASSPQGGDYYGYTF; cdr3_nt: TGTGCCAGCAGCCCACAGGGTGGAGACTACTATGGCTACACCTTC
j_call: TRBJ1-2; clone_size: few; d_call: TRBD1; v_call: TRBV7-9; cdr3_aa: CASSLTGGNYGYTF; cdr3_nt: TGTGCCAGCAGCCTGACAGGGGGTAACTATGGCTACACCTTC
j_call: TRBJ2-7; clone_size: few; d_call: TRBD2; v_call: TRBV28; cdr3_aa: CASSRPGTSGRGEQYF; cdr3_nt: TGTGCCAGCAGCCGCCCAGGGACTAGCGGGAGAGGGGAGCAGTACTTC
j_call: TRBJ1-1; clone_size: NA; d_call: NA; v_call: TRBV4-3; cdr3_aa: CASSSWPGLTEAFF; cdr3_nt: TGCGCCAGCAGCAGCTGGCCAGGGCTAACTGAAGCTTTCTTT
j_call: TRBJ2-7; clone_size: NA; d_call: NA; v_call: TRBV6-1; cdr3_aa: CASSELGVSYEQYF; cdr3_nt: TGTGCCAGCAGTGAACTAGGGGTGTCCTACGAGCAGTACTTC
j_call: TRBJ2-2; clone_size: NA; d_call: TRBD2; v_call: TRBV9; cdr3_aa: CASSVGGSGSRTGELFF; cdr3_nt: TGTGCCAGCAGCGTAGGTGGTAGCGGGAGTAGGACCGGGGAGCTGTTTTTT
j_call: TRBJ2-5; clone_size: NA; d_call: TRBD2; v_call: TRBV19; cdr3_aa: CASKGLAGGGETQYF; cdr3_nt: TGTGCCAGTAAAGGACTAGCGGGGGGTGGGGAGACCCAGTACTTC
j_call: TRBJ1-5; clone_size: NA; d_call: TRBD1; v_call: TRBV2; cdr3_aa: CASRDRAYSNQPQHF; cdr3_nt: TGTGCCAGCAGGGACAGGGCTTATAGCAATCAGCCCCAGCATTTT
j_call: TRBJ2-2; clone_size: NA; d_call: NA; v_call: TRBV14; cdr3_aa: CASSQDPVYLNTGELFF; cdr3_nt: TGTGCCAGCAGCCAAGATCCTGTCTACCTGAACACCGGGGAGCTGTTTTTT
j_call: TRBJ2-7; clone_size: NA; d_call: TRBD2; v_call: TRBV6-6; cdr3_aa: CASSYKREYEQYF; cdr3_nt: TGTGCCAGCAGTTATAAGCGGGAGTACGAGCAGTACTTC
j_call: TRBJ1-4; clone_size: NA; d_call: TRBD1; v_call: TRBV5-1; cdr3_aa: CASGTGGTNEKLFF; cdr3_nt: TGCGCCAGCGGGACAGGGGGCACTAATGAAAAACTGTTTTTT
j_call: TRBJ2-5; clone_size: NA; d_call: NA; v_call: TRBV2; cdr3_aa: CASSEGTDLDTQYF; cdr3_nt: TGTGCCAGCAGTGAAGGGACAGACCTTGATACCCAGTACTTC
j_call: TRBJ2-7; clone_size: NA; d_call: NA; v_call: TRBV4-2; cdr3_aa: CASSQEVHDPGEQYF; cdr3_nt: TGTGCCAGCAGCCAAGAAGTTCATGACCCAGGCGAGCAGTACTTC
j_call: TRBJ2-2; clone_size: few; d_call: TRBD2; v_call: TRBV28; cdr3_aa: CASSPVGLGGGELFF; cdr3_nt: TGTGCCAGCAGCCCGGTCGGACTAGGCGGAGGGGAGCTGTTTTTT